These T cell receptor beta chains were read from a single sample in a study of CD8+CD57+ T cells in acquired aplastic anemia. TCRdb reprocessed the reads via MiXCR and lists one record per CDR3 protein. Here the sample spans about 290,000 distinct CDR3 sequences, 50% to 65% being singletons. The sample was sorted CD4+, CD8+, or CD8+CD57+ T cells (not recorded which) from PBMCs. These receptors all stem from a human donor with aplastic anemia. CDR3s include the opening cysteine and the closing phenylalanine or tryptophan. A D gene is named only where the DNA matches it firmly. A row's size may be missing; if present it is once, few, many or a size class.

D gene,V gene,J gene,clone size,CDR3 protein,CDR3 DNA
.,TRBV2,TRBJ2-7,.,CASNRVYEQYF,TGTGCCAGCAACAGAGTCTACGAGCAGTACTTC
.,TRBV7-9,TRBJ2-1,.,CASSPSDPYNEQFF,TGTGCCAGCAGCCCATCAGACCCTTACAATGAGCAGTTCTTC
.,TRBV2,TRBJ2-5,.,CASTEGGIQETQYF,TGTGCCAGCACAGAAGGTGGCATTCAAGAGACCCAGTACTTC
.,TRBV9,TRBJ2-7,.,CASSVDGGYEQYF,TGTGCCAGCAGCGTAGACGGCGGTTACGAGCAGTACTTC
TRBD1,TRBV5-1,TRBJ2-1,many,CASYFRDSTYNEQFF,TGCGCCAGTTATTTCCGGGACAGCACCTACAATGAGCAGTTCTTC
TRBD2,TRBV19,TRBJ2-5,many,CASSISAGGGETQYF,TGTGCCAGTAGTATTTCAGCGGGAGGGGGTGAGACCCAGTACTTC
.,TRBV5-1,TRBJ2-7,.,CASSLGQQYF,TGCGCCAGCAGCCTGGGACAGCAGTACTTC
.,TRBV3-1,TRBJ2-5,many,CASSQVTGPNQETQYF,TGTGCCAGCAGCCAAGTTACGGGACCAAACCAAGAGACCCAGTACTTC
.,TRBV20-1,TRBJ2-7,few,CSALPDLSYEQYF,TGCAGTGCCCTGCCGGACCTCTCCTACGAGCAGTACTTC
TRBD1,TRBV2,TRBJ1-1,.,CASRRTGANEAFF,TGTGCCAGCAGACGGACAGGAGCTAATGAAGCTTTCTTT
.,TRBV11-2,TRBJ2-1,.,CASSLIEGWYNEQFF,TGTGCCAGCAGTTTAATCGAGGGTTGGTACAATGAGCAGTTCTTC
TRBD1,TRBV2,TRBJ2-7,.,CASIGQGYEQYF,TGTGCCAGCATCGGACAGGGCTACGAGCAGTACTTC
.,TRBV6-6,TRBJ1-5,many,CASSYVGVSNQPQHF,TGTGCCAGCAGTTACGTCGGAGTTAGCAATCAGCCCCAGCATTTT
.,TRBV20-1,TRBJ1-5,.,CSASRRGLNQPQHF,TGCAGTGCTAGTCGAAGGGGACTCAATCAGCCCCAGCATTTT
.,TRBV20-1,TRBJ1-5,.,CSDGGLGSNQPQHF,TGCAGTGATGGGGGGCTGGGTAGCAATCAGCCCCAGCATTTT
.,TRBV28,TRBJ2-5,few,CASQSSGATETQYF,TGTGCCAGCCAGAGTTCGGGGGCAACAGAGACCCAGTACTTC
.,TRBV11-2,TRBJ1-2,once,CASRRTGWNYGYTF,TGTGCCAGCAGGCGGACGGGGTGGAACTATGGCTACACCTTC
.,TRBV5-4,TRBJ1-1,many,CASSLPTSGQTNTEAFF,TGTGCCAGCAGCCTCCCAACCAGCGGACAGACGAACACTGAAGCTTTCTTT
.,TRBV9,TRBJ2-2,.,CASSVDGTGELFF,TGTGCCAGCAGCGTAGACGGTACCGGGGAGCTGTTTTTT
.,TRBV29-1,TRBJ2-3,once,CSVGITDTQYF,TGCAGCGTCGGGATCACAGATACGCAGTATTTT
.,TRBV20-1,TRBJ2-3,.,CSASRIREYF,TGCAGTGCTTCGCGCATCCGGGAGTATTTT
.,TRBV7-9,TRBJ2-5,.,CASSVATGGETQYF,TGTGCCAGCAGCGTCGCGACTGGGGGAGAGACCCAGTACTTC
.,TRBV5-1,TRBJ2-1,.,CASSLGHPEQFF,TGCGCCAGCAGCTTGGGACATCCAGAGCAGTTCTTC
TRBD2,TRBV11-3,TRBJ2-1,.,CASSLEGGPFNEQFF,TGTGCCAGCAGCTTAGAGGGAGGGCCTTTTAATGAGCAGTTCTTC
TRBD1,TRBV2,TRBJ1-6,.,CASSKGQISSYNSPLHF,TGTGCCAGCAGTAAGGGACAGATAAGCTCCTATAATTCACCCCTCCACTTT
TRBD1,TRBV2,TRBJ1-1,few,CASSESPDRGAFF,TGTGCCAGCAGTGAATCGCCAGACAGGGGGGCTTTCTTT
.,TRBV29-1,TRBJ2-3,many,CSVEKLGDTQYF,TGCAGCGTTGAAAAACTTGGAGATACGCAGTATTTT
TRBD1,TRBV5-8,TRBJ1-1,many,CASSYSGGVGAAFF,TGTGCCAGCAGCTATTCAGGGGGCGTCGGTGCAGCTTTCTTT